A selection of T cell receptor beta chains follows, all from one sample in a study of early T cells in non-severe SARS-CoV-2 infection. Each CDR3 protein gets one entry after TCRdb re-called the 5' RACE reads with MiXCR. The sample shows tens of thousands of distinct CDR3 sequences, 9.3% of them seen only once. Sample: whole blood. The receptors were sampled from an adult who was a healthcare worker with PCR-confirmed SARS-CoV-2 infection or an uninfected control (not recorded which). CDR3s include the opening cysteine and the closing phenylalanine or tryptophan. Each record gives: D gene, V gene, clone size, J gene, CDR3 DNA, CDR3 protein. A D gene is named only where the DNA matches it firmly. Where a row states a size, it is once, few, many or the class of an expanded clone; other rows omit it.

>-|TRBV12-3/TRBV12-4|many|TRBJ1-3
TGTGCCAGCAGTTACGGTCCTGGAAACACCATATATTTT
CASSYGPGNTIYF
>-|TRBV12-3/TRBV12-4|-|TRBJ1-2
TGTGCCAGCACCGGAACCACACAGAGCTACACCTTC
CASTGTTQSYTF
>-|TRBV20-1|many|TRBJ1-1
TGCAGTACACGGAGCGAAACTGAAGCTTTCTTT
CSTRSETEAFF
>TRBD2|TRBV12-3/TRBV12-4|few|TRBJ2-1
TGTGCCAGCAGTTTAGGGGTTAGCGGGGGGTTCACCTACAATGAGCAGTTCTTC
CASSLGVSGGFTYNEQFF
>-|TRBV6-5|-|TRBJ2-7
TGTGCCAGCACCCCCTTGGGCAGGGTCTACGAGCAGTACTTC
CASTPLGRVYEQYF
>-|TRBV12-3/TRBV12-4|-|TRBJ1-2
TGTGCCAGCAGTTCCGGCCCTCGATTAGCTAACTATGGCTACACCTTC
CASSSGPRLANYGYTF
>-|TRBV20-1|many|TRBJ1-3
TGCAGTGCTGAGGACGTCTCTGGAAACACCATATATTTT
CSAEDVSGNTIYF
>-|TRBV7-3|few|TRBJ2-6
TGTGCCAGCAGCTTATCCCCGGCGCAAGCAGCCAACGTCCTGACTTTC
CASSLSPAQAANVLTF
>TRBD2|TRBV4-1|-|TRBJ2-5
TGCGCCAGCAGCCCGGGACTATCCCTTTCCGCCCTGTACCAAGAGACCCAGTACTTC
CASSPGLSLSALYQETQYF
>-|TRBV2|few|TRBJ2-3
TGTGCCAGCACCGTAGGGCCCCGGGGCACAGATACGCAGTATTTT
CASTVGPRGTDTQYF
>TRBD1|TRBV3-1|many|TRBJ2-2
TGTGCCAGCAGCCAAGAAAATCAGGGGGACCGGGAGCTGTTTTTT
CASSQENQGDRELFF
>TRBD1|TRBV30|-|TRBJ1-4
TGTGCCTGGACCCGGGACAGTAATGAAAAACTGTTTTTT
CAWTRDSNEKLFF
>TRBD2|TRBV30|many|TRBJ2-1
TGTGCCTGGAGTGTACAATGGGAGGGCGCGAGGAGCAATGAGCAGTTCTTC
CAWSVQWEGARSNEQFF
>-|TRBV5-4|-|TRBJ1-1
TGTGCCAGCAGCGCGGGAGGGGAGTCGGCCACTGAAGCTTTCTTT
CASSAGGESATEAFF
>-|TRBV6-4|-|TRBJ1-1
TGTGCCAGCAGCCTAGATTCAGGAGCCGAAGCTTTCTTT
CASSLDSGAEAFF
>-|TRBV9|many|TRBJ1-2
TGTGCCAGCAGCGGACAAGCTAACTATGGCTACACCTTC
CASSGQANYGYTF